The rows below give T cell receptor beta chains drawn from one sample of a study of shared clonotypes between healthy human individuals. Generated by immunoSEQ multiplex PCR, the TCRdb table keeps only in-frame clones and is missing some. This table holds 2 million to 2.5 million clones, over 85% found once. The sequencing sample was made of naive CD4+ T cells from PBMCs. The receptors derive from a man younger than 35 in good health. Some clones in this sample may be carry-over from other donors' samples. Each CDR3 is given with its conserved first and last residue. The order of the fields is V gene, CDR3 protein.

TRBV4-2 | CASSQGLPQETQYF
TRBV6-6 | CATTDRVQETQYF
TRBV11-2 | CASSLDTGELFF
TRBV4-1 | CASSPLGGRWDECTF
TRBV12-5 | CASGPSPGQMNTEAFF
TRBV10-3 | CAISPRGIAGGPVNEQFF
TRBV27 | CASSNHRTTEAFF
TRBV15 | CATSRDYRGRGTGELFF
TRBV28 | CASSPSGGIADTQYF
TRBV28 | CASHTWLRTAEKLFF
TRBV9 | CASSVRPGRSGMNTEAFF
TRBV28 | CASSRAGPATGELFF
TRBV10-3 | CAISGSRGVGSEQYF
TRBV5-6 | CASSPDRSNTEAFF
TRBV28 | CASSPQGAVSYNEQFF
TRBV27 | CASSFFLSTLNTGELFF
TRBV11-2 | CASSPGTANTEAFF
TRBV27 | CASRERNQPQHF
TRBV28 | CATSREIGNTIYF
TRBV6-5 | CASAERVFDNEQFF
TRBV6-5 | CASSFDSGINEQYF
TRBV9 | CASSVEGNEKLFF
TRBV27 | CASSSPRGSTDTQYF
TRBV5-1 | CASSLGDRAGNTIYF